This paragraph covers one TCR beta chain sequence. CDR3 size: 17 residues. The V and J ends lost 7 bases and 0 bases respectively, with 19 bases between them. Germline-derived CDR1 and CDR2 are LNHDA and SQIVND (reference sequence). This entry is derived from a study of blood T cell repertoires in COVID-19. Overall study context: PBMCs, B-cell-depleted T cells, or T cells were the source of the cDNA or gDNA that made up the material.

Sequencing used immunoSEQ multiplex PCR; TCRdb keeps in-frame clones, though not all of them. The table records 95,000 to 110,000 clones, around four fifths of them present only once. This chain uses TRBV19 with TRBJ1-5, with TRBD1 as a possible D gene (6 bases). Sequencing input: peripheral blood. This receptor was obtained from a man between 65 and 80 years old with acute or convalescent COVID-19. The CDR3 sequence: CASTVGRGHRSNQPQHF. CDR3 nucleotides: TGTGCCAGTACCGTCGGGAGGGGACATCGTAGCAATCAGCCCCAGCATTTT.